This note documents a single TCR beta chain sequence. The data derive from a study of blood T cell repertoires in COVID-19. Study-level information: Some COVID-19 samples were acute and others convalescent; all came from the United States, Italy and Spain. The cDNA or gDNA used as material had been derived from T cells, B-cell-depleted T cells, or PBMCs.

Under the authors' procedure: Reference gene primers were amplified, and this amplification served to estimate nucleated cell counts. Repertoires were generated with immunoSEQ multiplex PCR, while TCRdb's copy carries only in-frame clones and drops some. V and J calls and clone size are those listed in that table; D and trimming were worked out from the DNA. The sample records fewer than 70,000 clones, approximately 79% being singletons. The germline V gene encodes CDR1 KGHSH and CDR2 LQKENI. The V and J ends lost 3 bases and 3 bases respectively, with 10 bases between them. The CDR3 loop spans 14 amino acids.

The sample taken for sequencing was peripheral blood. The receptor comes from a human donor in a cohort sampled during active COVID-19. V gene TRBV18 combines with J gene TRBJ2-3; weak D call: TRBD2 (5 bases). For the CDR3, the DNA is TGTGCCAGCTCACCCCCCGGGATAACAGATACGCAGTATTTT. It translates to CASSPPGITDTQYF. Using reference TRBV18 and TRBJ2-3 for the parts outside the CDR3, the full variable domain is NAGVMQNPRHLVRRRGQEARLRCSPMKGHSHVYWYRQLPEEGLKFMVYLQKENIIDESGMPKERFSAEFPKEGPSILRIQQVVRGDSAAYFCASSPPGITDTQYFGPGTRLTVL.